Following are 24 T cell receptor beta chains from one sample sequenced in a study of blood T cell repertoires in COVID-19. Measured with immunoSEQ multiplex PCR; TCRdb has only the in-frame clones, and not every one. The sample shows under 200,000 clones, roughly 84% of them seen only once. The specimen sequenced was peripheral blood. These receptors were collected from a man between 18 and 35 years old with active or convalescent COVID-19.

This rearrangement joins TRBV29-1 to TRBJ2-3, with a tentative D call TRBD2 (5 bases). The CDR3 is 14 amino acids. CDR1 SQVTM and CDR2 ANQGSEA come from the germline V gene. Between the trimmed V and J ends, which lost 4 bases and 5 bases, there was a span of 16 bases. The CDR3 loop reads CSVAVGPEGDTQYF. The CDR3 DNA reads TGCAGCGTTGCGGTAGGACCTGAGGGAGATACGCAGTATTTT.

About this clone: One junction end does not reproduce the germline sequence, and a read error may be involved. This chain connects TRBV6-6 to TRBJ1-4; no clear D gene. Germline values: CDR1 MNHNY, CDR2 SVGAGI (reference sequence). This CDR3 spans 15 amino acids. For the CDR3, the DNA is TGTGCCGGCAGTTACATTGCAGCAACTAATGAAAAACTGTTTTTT. The encoded protein is CAGSYIAATNEKLFF.

The chain has TRBV11-2 and TRBJ1-1; 7 bases agree with TRBD1. Looked up from germline, CDR1 is SGHAT and CDR2 is FQNNGV. The CDR3 consists of 16 residues. J was trimmed by 0 bases and V by 7 bases; bases with no gene match: 11. The CDR3 sequence is CASNKGGQRMNTEAFF. In DNA, the CDR3 is TGTGCCAGCAACAAGGGGGGACAGCGCATGAACACTGAAGCTTTCTTT.

The J gene is TRBJ1-1, the V gene TRBV2; D ambiguous. The germline V gene has CDR1 SNHLY and CDR2 FYNNEI. CDR3 size: 13 residues. Trimming shortened V by 9 bases and J by 2 bases, and 13 bases separated the two germline ends. The CDR3 loop is CASTRELNTEAFF. In DNA, the CDR3 is TGTGCCAGTACCCGGGAGTTAAACACTGAAGCTTTCTTT.

This rearrangement joins TRBV18 to TRBJ1-2, with a tentative D call TRBD1 (6 bases). Trimming took 3 bases from V and 4 from J, leaving 18 bases between them. This CDR3 comprises 16 residues. Germline CDR1 and CDR2: KGHSH and LQKENI. The CDR3: CASSPNPQGGIYGYTF. DNA of the CDR3: TGTGCCAGCTCACCTAATCCACAGGGCGGAATCTATGGCTACACCTTC.

This chain joins TRBV6-6 and TRBJ1-3, with a possible D match to TRBD1 (6 bases). The CDR3 consists of 14 residues. Germline lookup yields CDR1 MNHNY and CDR2 SVGAGI (reference sequence). V was cut by 6 bases and J by 4 bases, with 13 bases left in between. CDR3 loop: CASRQGKAGNTIYF. Written as DNA, the CDR3 is TGTGCCAGCAGACAGGGAAAGGCGGGAAACACCATATATTTT.

V and J are TRBV28 and TRBJ2-7, with 7 bases aligning to TRBD2. The V gene end was trimmed by 5 bases and the J gene end by 3 bases; junction bases not matched to a gene: 7. Germline-derived CDR1 and CDR2 are MDHEN and SYDVKM. This CDR3 has 14 residues. Here the CDR3 DNA reads TGTGCCAGCAGTCCAGGACTAGATGGCTACGAGCAGTACTTC. The encoded protein is CASSPGLDGYEQYF.

This rearrangement joins TRBV5-6 to TRBJ1-1; D unclear. In germline, CDR1 is SGHDT, CDR2 YYEEEE. V was pared by 6 bases and J by 3 bases, with 6 bases between. The CDR3 consists of 11 residues. The CDR3 here is CASIGDTEAFF. The CDR3 bases are TGTGCCAGCATCGGGGACACTGAAGCTTTCTTT.

This clone was seen more than once but under ten times. The V call is TRBV19, the J call TRBJ2-2, with D possibly matching TRBD2 (5 bases). Trimming left V 6 bases short and J 4 bases short, with 12 bases between. CDR3 size: 14 residues. CDR1 LNHDA and CDR2 SQIVND come from the germline V gene (reference sequence). The CDR3 coding sequence is TGTGCCAGTAGCCCCCAGCGGAGCACCGGGGAGCTGTTTTTT. Protein product: CASSPQRSTGELFF.

The chain carries TRBV2 and TRBJ2-2, with D possibly being TRBD2 (5 bases). Germline V lookup: CDR1 SNHLY, CDR2 FYNNEI. The CDR3 runs to 14 residues. V dropped 5 bases and J dropped 3 bases, with 10 bases sitting between them. CDR3 sequence reads: CASSRLADTGELFF. The DNA for the CDR3 is TGTGCCAGCAGTCGGCTAGCAGACACCGGGGAGCTGTTTTTT. Looking up the rest from reference TRBV2 and TRBJ2-2 gives the full variable domain: EPEVTQTPSHQVTQMGQEVILRCVPISNHLYFYWYRQILGQKVEFLVSFYNNEISEKSEIFDDQFSVERPDGSNFTLKIRSTKLEDSAMYFCASSRLADTGELFFGEGSRLTVL.

The gene calls are TRBV6-5 and TRBJ1-2, with D perhaps matching TRBD1 (6 bases). With 0 bases removed from V and 7 bases from J, the gap between germline ends came to 18 bases. The CDR3 has 16 residues. Germline V gene lookup returns CDR1 MNHEY and CDR2 SVGAGI. The CDR3 nucleotides are TGTGCCAGCAGTTACTCGGGACAACGTCGGTTAGGTGGCTACACCTTC. Translated: CASSYSGQRRLGGYTF.

This clone was observed a single time. CDR3 amino acids: CATSRDLGQGDTIYF. CDR3 sequence (DNA): TGTGCCACCAGCAGAGATCTGGGACAGGGGGACACCATATATTTT. The chain carries TRBV15 and TRBJ1-3, with 11 nucleotides matching TRBD1. This CDR3 comprises 15 residues. V shed 0 bases and J 8 bases; nucleotides not matched to a gene: 3. From germline, CDR1 is LNHNV and CDR2 YYDKDF (reference sequence).

The V gene is TRBV6-5, the J gene TRBJ1-1; tentatively, D is TRBD1 (6 bases). Germline assignment: CDR1 MNHEY and CDR2 SVGAGI. V lost 6 bases and J lost 8, with 10 bases in between. The CDR3 is made up of 11 amino acids. The CDR3, as DNA: TGTGCCAGCAGCCACAGGGCCGAAGCTTTCTTT. It specifies CASSHRAEAFF.

V is TRBV19 and J is TRBJ2-7, with TRBD1 matching over 7 bases. This CDR3 has 15 amino acids. Trimming removed 3 bases from V and 4 bases from J; junction bases left unmatched: 9. Germline V gene sequence: CDR1 LNHDA, CDR2 SQIVND (reference sequence). The CDR3 protein is CASSISDRAGYEQYF. The CDR3 DNA reads as TGTGCCAGTAGTATTTCCGACAGGGCAGGGTACGAGCAGTACTTC.

This clone was observed many times. V is TRBV6-2 or TRBV6-3 and J is TRBJ2-2, with D perhaps TRBD2 (5 bases). Germline V gives CDR1 MNHEY, CDR2 SVGEGT. The CDR3 spans 14 residues. V was clipped by 2 bases and J by 6 bases, with 10 bases between them. This CDR3 reads CASSYDTEAGELFF. The CDR3 bases are TGTGCCAGCAGTTACGACACGGAGGCCGGGGAGCTGTTTTTT.

The rearrangement links TRBV28 to TRBJ2-2, with 10 bases aligning to TRBD1. CDR1 is MDHEN and CDR2 is SYDVKM in the germline V gene. There are 14 residues in the CDR3. V shed 6 bases, J shed 6 bases, and the junction held 4 bases outside the gene matches. The CDR3 sequence is CASRGDRGAGELFF. The DNA for the CDR3 is TGTGCCAGCAGGGGGGACAGGGGAGCCGGGGAGCTGTTTTTT. Variable domain in full (rest from reference TRBV28 and TRBJ2-2): DVKVTQSSRYLVKRTGEKVFLECVQDMDHENMFWYRQDPGLGLRLIYFSYDVKMKEKGDIPEGYSVSREKKERFSLILESASTNQTSMYLCASRGDRGAGELFFGEGSRLTVL.

V usage is TRBV4-1 and J usage is TRBJ2-7, with 7 bases that match TRBD1. CDR3 length: 14 residues. CDR1 and CDR2 (germline): MGHRA, YSYEKL. V was clipped by 2 bases and J by 2 bases; unmatched bases: 3. The CDR3 DNA follows: TGCGCCAGCAGCCAACGTACAGGGGCCTACGAGCAGTACTTC. Translating it yields CASSQRTGAYEQYF.

The rearrangement uses TRBV4-3 and TRBJ1-1; 10 nucleotides line up with TRBD1. The CDR3 runs 15 residues. Looked up from germline, CDR1 is LGHNA and CDR2 is YSLEER. With 3 bases clipped from V and 8 bases from J, the junction kept 9 bases outside the gene matches. CDR3 loop: CASSQAGTGDMEAFF. CDR3 coding DNA: TGCGCCAGCAGCCAGGCCGGGACAGGGGACATGGAAGCTTTCTTT.

This rearrangement joins TRBV11-2 to TRBJ2-1; D may be TRBD2 (6 bases). Germline V gene data show CDR1 as SGHAT and CDR2 as FQNNGV. The CDR3 is 16 amino acids. V lost 6 bases and J lost 0, with 15 bases in between. CDR3 DNA: TGTGCCAGCAGTCCGGGGGTGGCTAGCTCCTACAATGAGCAGTTCTTC. Amino acid sequence: CASSPGVASSYNEQFF.

The genes are TRBV6-5 and TRBJ2-2; D is perhaps TRBD2 (7 bases). The V gene's germline CDR1 is MNHEY and CDR2 SVGAGI. The CDR3 contains 12 residues. Trimming took 6 bases from V and 7 from J, leaving 9 bases between them. The CDR3 here is CASRRGGGELFF. CDR3 nucleotide sequence: TGTGCCAGCAGAAGGGGGGGCGGGGAGCTGTTTTTT.

The rearrangement uses TRBV28 and TRBJ2-7, with D perhaps TRBD1 (6 bases). CDR1 is MDHEN, CDR2 SYDVKM, per germline. Trimming cost V 4 bases and J 7 bases, with 17 bases left between them. This CDR3 is 14 amino acids long. The CDR3 sequence is CASSSGTRLGEQYF. The DNA of the CDR3 is TGTGCCAGCAGTTCGGGGACAAGGTTGGGGGAGCAGTACTTC. The entire variable domain, with the rest obtained from reference TRBV28 and TRBJ2-7, is as follows: DVKVTQSSRYLVKRTGEKVFLECVQDMDHENMFWYRQDPGLGLRLIYFSYDVKMKEKGDIPEGYSVSREKKERFSLILESASTNQTSMYLCASSSGTRLGEQYFGPGTRLTVT.

This chain uses TRBV2 with TRBJ2-7; D may be TRBD2 (6 bases). CDR3 length: 15 amino acids. V was pared by 4 bases and J by 0 bases, with 13 bases between. The germline CDR1 and CDR2 sequences are SNHLY and FYNNEI. The CDR3 spells CASSARDFLSYEQYF. The CDR3 DNA is TGTGCCAGCAGTGCCCGGGACTTTCTCTCCTACGAGCAGTACTTC.

This chain links TRBV11-1 with TRBJ2-1; 7 bases are shared with TRBD1. From germline, CDR1 is SGHAT and CDR2 FQDESV (reference sequence). This CDR3 has 15 amino acids. Trimming cost V 4 bases and J 3 bases; bases outside gene matches: 6. The CDR3 region has the DNA TGTGCCAGCAGCTCAACAGGGGCTCACTACAATGAGCAGTTCTTC. Protein product: CASSSTGAHYNEQFF. The entire variable domain, with the rest obtained from reference TRBV11-1 and TRBJ2-1, is as follows: EAEVAQSPRYKITEKSQAVAFWCDPISGHATLYWYRQILGQGPELLVQFQDESVVDDSQLPKDRFSAERLKGVDSTLKIQPAELGDSAMYLCASSSTGAHYNEQFFGPGTRLTVL.

The chain uses TRBV11-1 and TRBJ1-1; 7 bases are a match to TRBD1. CDR1 SGHAT and CDR2 FQDESV come from the germline V gene (reference sequence). The V and J ends lost 1 base and 0 bases, in that order; junction bases with no gene match: 5. The CDR3 covers 16 residues. CDR3 sequence (DNA): TGTGCCAGCAGCTTAGAACAGGGGATCGTGAACACTGAAGCTTTCTTT. It is translated as CASSLEQGIVNTEAFF.